Sequencing of this T cell receptor beta chain was carried out in a study of blood T cell repertoires in COVID-19. Study-wide background: Sources were T cells, B-cell-depleted T cells, or PBMCs; the material itself was cDNA or gDNA.

The germline V gene encodes CDR1 SQVTM and CDR2 ANQGSEA. This CDR3 is 17 amino acids long. V gave up 6 bases and J gave up 1 base; unmatched junction bases: 9. Per the original methods: Amplifying reference gene primers gave estimates of nucleated cell counts. The assay was immunoSEQ multiplex PCR, and TCRdb's table has in-frame clones only and misses some. From that table come the V and J calls and clone size; the DNA was used to work out D and trimming. Here the sample spans 200,000 to 250,000 clones, around 82% being singletons. This sequence originates from a woman aged 30 to 39 who had recovered from COVID-19. The chain links TRBV29-1 to TRBJ2-3; 14 positions match TRBD2. The sample was peripheral blood. The CDR3 here is CSVLGTSGRGGTDTQYF. The CDR3 nucleotides read TGCAGCGTCCTCGGGACTAGCGGGAGAGGGGGCACAGATACGCAGTATTTT.